This entry lists 27 T cell receptor beta chains sequenced from one sample in a study of T-cell memory formation after mild COVID-19. Via MiXCR, TCRdb re-called the 5' RACE reads, giving one row per CDR3 protein. Among under 350,000 distinct CDR3 sequences listed, about 17% were seen once. The sequencing sample was made of PBMCs or a T cell subset sorted from them (not recorded which). The receptors derive from a man aged 18 to 30 who had mild COVID-19 (a few samples of this study predate the infection). Cell type and time point are not known.

This clonotype was picked up a small number of times. The V and J genes are TRBV11-2 and TRBJ1-6, with a possible D match to TRBD1 (6 bases). V lost 5 bases and J lost 8, with 19 bases in between. The CDR3 spans 16 residues. Germline assignment: CDR1 SGHAT and CDR2 FQNNGV. The CDR3 coding sequence is TGTGCCAGCAGCCCGACCTACAGGGTGGTGGATTCACCCCTCCACTTT. Its translation is CASSPTYRVVDSPLHF.

There are a few counts of this clonotype. The CDR3, as DNA: TGCGCCAGCAGCCTATCTAGATACGACAATGAGCAGTTCTTC. It translates to CASSLSRYDNEQFF. This chain links TRBV5-1 with TRBJ2-1; no clear D. This CDR3 is built from 14 residues. CDR1 is SGHRS and CDR2 is YFSETQ in the germline V gene. V was cut by 4 bases and J by 5 bases, with 13 bases left in between.

This clonotype was recorded a few times. The CDR3 DNA sequence: TGCGCCAGCAGCTTGGCCGCTCGATCACGCACAGATACGCAGTATTTT. Translated, it gives CASSLAARSRTDTQYF. The V gene is TRBV5-1, the J gene TRBJ2-3; D uncertain. V lost 0 bases to trimming and J lost 1 base, with 12 bases between them. Looked up from germline, CDR1 is SGHRS and CDR2 is YFSETQ. CDR3 size: 16 residues.

This clonotype was detected only a few times. V gene TRBV5-1 combines with J gene TRBJ2-1, with D perhaps being TRBD1 or TRBD2 (5 bases each). There are 15 residues in the CDR3. V was shortened by 0 bases and J by 6 bases, with 13 bases between the two germline ends. Germline assignment: CDR1 SGHRS and CDR2 YFSETQ. The CDR3 protein is CASSLAGPQANEQFF. CDR3 DNA: TGCGCCAGCAGCTTGGCGGGGCCCCAAGCCAATGAGCAGTTCTTC.

There are a few counts of this clonotype. V gene TRBV11-1 combines with J gene TRBJ1-6; the D is unclear. The CDR3 runs to 14 residues. Germline V gene sequence: CDR1 SGHAT, CDR2 FQDESV (reference sequence). Trimming took 5 bases from V and 10 from J, leaving 15 bases between them. CDR3 sequence: CASSGHERGSPLHF. The CDR3, as DNA: TGTGCCAGCAGCGGCCATGAAAGAGGCTCACCCCTCCACTTT.

The chain couples TRBV7-6 to TRBJ2-1; TRBD2 matches 13 bases. Trimming at V came to 2 bases and at J to 6 bases, leaving 7 bases not matched to a gene. CDR1 and CDR2 from the germline V gene are SGHVS and FNYEAQ. CDR3 length: 17 amino acids. CDR3 sequence: CASSLTSGGVIINEQFF. In DNA form, the CDR3 reads TGTGCCAGCAGCTTAACTAGCGGGGGGGTTATTATCAATGAGCAGTTCTTC.

This clonotype appeared a few times. This rearrangement joins TRBV6-2 or TRBV6-3 to TRBJ2-1, with TRBD2 identical over 9 bases. V shed 0 bases and J 0 bases; nucleotides not matched to a gene: 3. CDR1 and CDR2 (germline): MNHEY, SVGEGT. The length of the CDR3 is 17 residues. The DNA of the CDR3 is TGTGCCAGCAGTTACTCGCTAGCGGGAAGCTCCTACAATGAGCAGTTCTTC. Translation gives CASSYSLAGSSYNEQFF.

V is TRBV6-6 and J is TRBJ2-1; 7 positions match TRBD2. Unmatched junction bases numbered 5, after V lost 6 bases and J lost 0 bases. This CDR3 region has 15 residues. CDR1 MNHNY and CDR2 SVGAGI come from the germline V gene (reference sequence). The CDR3 DNA sequence: TGTGCCAGCAGAAGCGGGGCGAGCTCCTACAATGAGCAGTTCTTC. Residues: CASRSGASSYNEQFF.

The rearrangement uses TRBV9 and TRBJ2-1; D is perhaps TRBD1 or TRBD2 (5 bases each). The CDR3 runs to 12 residues. Trimming cost V 7 bases and J 8 bases, with 13 bases left between them. CDR1 is SGDLS and CDR2 is YYNGEE in the germline V gene. As DNA, the CDR3 is TGTGCCAGCGGAAACCAGGGAGATGAGCAGTTCTTC. This encodes CASGNQGDEQFF.

The rearrangement links TRBV5-1 to TRBJ1-1; maybe TRBD1 (5 bases). The CDR3 has 13 amino acids. V was cut by 5 bases and J by 0 bases, with 8 bases left in between. Germline V gene sequence: CDR1 SGHRS, CDR2 YFSETQ. The CDR3 coding sequence is TGCGCCAGCAGGAAGGGGATGAACACTGAAGCTTTCTTT. Protein: CASRKGMNTEAFF.

V gene TRBV7-9 combines with J gene TRBJ1-1, with a tentative D call TRBD1 (5 bases). V lost 5 bases to trimming and J lost 4 bases, with 17 bases between them. Germline loops: CDR1 SEHNR, CDR2 FQNEAQ (reference sequence). This CDR3 is 15 amino acids long. CDR3 sequence (DNA): TGTGCCAGCAGCGGAAGGGGCGGCGGGGCCACTGAAGCTTTCTTT. Protein: CASSGRGGGATEAFF.

This clonotype was seen a few times. The J gene is TRBJ1-2, the V gene TRBV3-1, with D uncertain. The CDR3 covers 16 residues. V was clipped by 0 bases and J by 6 bases, with 17 bases between them. Germline assignment: CDR1 LGHDT and CDR2 YNNKEL (reference sequence). This chain's CDR3 is CASSQEAVEYRDGYTF. Written as DNA, the CDR3 is TGTGCCAGCAGCCAAGAAGCTGTAGAGTACAGAGATGGCTACACCTTC.

The sample holds many counts of this clonotype. The chain employs TRBV4-1 and TRBJ1-5, with D possibly being TRBD1 (5 bases). The CDR3 sequence is 15 residues long. Trimming pared 0 bases from V and 4 bases from J, leaving 10 bases between. From germline, CDR1 is MGHRA and CDR2 YSYEKL. This CDR3 reads CASSQERTNNQPQHF. DNA for the CDR3: TGCGCCAGCAGCCAAGAACGGACAAATAATCAGCCCCAGCATTTT.

The chain couples TRBV4-2 to TRBJ2-4; D remains ambiguous. V was cut by 1 base and J by 8 bases, with 18 bases left in between. The CDR3 sequence is 16 residues long. CDR1 is LGHNA and CDR2 is YNFKEQ in the germline V gene. The DNA for the CDR3 is TGTGCCAGCAGCCAAGCTATCGCCCGGTTCCTCGACATTCAGTACTTC. It translates to CASSQAIARFLDIQYF.

The V call is TRBV12-3 or TRBV12-4, the J call TRBJ2-5; 10 positions match TRBD2. V dropped 5 bases and J dropped 5; count of bases not matched to a gene: 14. This CDR3 has 17 residues. For the CDR3, the DNA is TGTGCCAGCAGTCCCCCCACTAGCGGGGTCGAGGGGGAGACCCAGTACTTC. The encoded protein is CASSPPTSGVEGETQYF.

There are a few counts of this clonotype. The chain has TRBV6-1 and TRBJ1-1; a weak D match, TRBD1 (6 bases). This CDR3 is built from 14 residues. CDR1 is MNHNS, CDR2 SASEGT, per germline. Trimming removed 7 bases from V and 3 bases from J, with 15 bases in between. The CDR3 is CASTKGGSDTEAFF. DNA for the CDR3: TGTGCCAGCACGAAGGGGGGTAGTGACACTGAAGCTTTCTTT.

The gene calls are TRBV9 and TRBJ1-5, with D perhaps TRBD1 (6 bases). Germline V gene lookup returns CDR1 SGDLS and CDR2 YYNGEE. The CDR3 sequence is 14 residues long. Trimming removed 3 bases from V and 1 base from J, with 8 bases in between. This CDR3 reads CASSAGQSNQPQHF. In DNA, the CDR3 is TGTGCCAGCAGCGCGGGACAAAGCAATCAGCCCCAGCATTTT.

This clonotype was seen a handful of times. The rearrangement links TRBV27 to TRBJ1-2, with D perhaps matching TRBD1 (6 bases). V lost 0 bases to trimming and J lost 1 base, with 18 bases between them. The germline V gene has CDR1 MNHEY and CDR2 SMNVEV (reference sequence). This CDR3 is built from 18 residues. The CDR3 region has the DNA TGTGCCAGCAGTTTATCGGGCCCCCGTGGGGGGCTTAACTATGGCTACACCTTC. It specifies CASSLSGPRGGLNYGYTF.

This chain connects TRBV12-3 or TRBV12-4 to TRBJ1-5; 9 nucleotides match TRBD1. The CDR3 runs to 20 residues. V lost 6 bases, J lost 1 base, and 19 bases stayed unmatched. CDR3: CASRYAYRGLNRRSNQPQHF. DNA of the CDR3: TGTGCCAGCAGGTACGCTTACAGGGGGCTTAACCGGCGGAGCAATCAGCCCCAGCATTTT.

The chain employs TRBV4-3 and TRBJ2-2, with 8 bases lining up with TRBD1. Germline assignment: CDR1 LGHNA and CDR2 YSLEER. CDR3 size: 14 residues. V was clipped by 3 bases and J by 7 bases; unmatched bases: 4. CDR3 sequence: CASSQTGVVGELFF. The CDR3 bases are TGCGCCAGCAGCCAGACAGGGGTGGTCGGGGAGCTGTTTTTT.

This clonotype was observed at least ten times. This chain connects TRBV4-2 to TRBJ2-1; 14 nucleotides agree with TRBD2. Trimming at V came to 4 bases and at J to 8 bases, leaving 10 bases not matched to a gene. The germline V gene encodes CDR1 LGHNA and CDR2 YNFKEQ. The length of the CDR3 is 17 residues. The CDR3 DNA follows: TGTGCCAGCAGCCTCTCAACCGGGACTAGCGGGGGTGATGAGCAGTTCTTC. It specifies CASSLSTGTSGGDEQFF.

The rearrangement joins TRBV2 to TRBJ2-4; D is unresolved. Germline V gene data show CDR1 as SNHLY and CDR2 as FYNNEI. The CDR3 is 14 amino acids. V was pared by 7 bases and J by 5 bases, with 15 bases between. The CDR3 reads CASNSPSSENIQYF. DNA of the CDR3: TGTGCCAGCAACTCCCCCTCCAGTGAAAACATTCAGTACTTC.

The chain links TRBV6-6 to TRBJ2-5; 7 positions agree with TRBD1. In germline, CDR1 is MNHNY, CDR2 SVGAGI (reference sequence). The CDR3 sequence is 14 residues long. V lost 6 bases to trimming and J lost 4 bases; unmatched junction nucleotides: 8. This CDR3 reads CASRYTGVGETQYF. The CDR3 DNA follows: TGTGCCAGCAGATACACAGGGGTCGGAGAGACCCAGTACTTC.

This clonotype was counted only a few times. Sequence at one end of the junction differs from germline and may be a read error. This chain joins TRBV7-2 and TRBJ1-1, with D tentatively TRBD1 (6 bases). The CDR3 is 15 amino acids. Germline V gene sequence: CDR1 SGHTA, CDR2 FQGNSA. The chain's CDR3 is CASSVAGAPNTEAFF. The DNA for the CDR3 is TGTGCCAGCAGCGTAGCGGGGGCGCCGAACACTGAAGCTTTCTTT.

The chain recombines TRBV20-1 with TRBJ2-6; 7 bases map to TRBD1. The ends lost 5 bases at V and 0 bases at J; junction bases unmatched: 4. This CDR3 contains 15 residues. Germline CDR1 reads DFQATT; CDR2 reads SNEGSKA (reference sequence). The CDR3: CSAGDRSSGANVLTF. The CDR3 bases are TGCAGTGCTGGGGACAGAAGCTCTGGGGCCAACGTCCTGACTTTC.

This clonotype was detected ten times or more. The chain carries TRBV4-3 and TRBJ2-3; TRBD2 might be the D (6 bases). Trimming left V 4 bases short and J 5 bases short, with 13 bases between. From germline, CDR1 is LGHNA and CDR2 YSLEER. The CDR3 length is 14 residues. This CDR3 is CASSPLGGGDTQYF. The CDR3 DNA sequence: TGCGCCAGCAGCCCCCTGGGGGGAGGAGATACGCAGTATTTT.

The rearrangement joins TRBV7-9 to TRBJ2-7, with 7 bases aligning to TRBD1. Trimming cost V 5 bases and J 2 bases; bases outside gene matches: 6. CDR1 and CDR2 from the germline V gene are SEHNR and FQNEAQ (reference sequence). The length of the CDR3 is 14 residues. CDR3 in amino acids: CASSKTGTAYEQYV. In nucleotides, the CDR3 is TGTGCCAGCAGCAAAACCGGGACAGCCTACGAGCAGTACGTC.